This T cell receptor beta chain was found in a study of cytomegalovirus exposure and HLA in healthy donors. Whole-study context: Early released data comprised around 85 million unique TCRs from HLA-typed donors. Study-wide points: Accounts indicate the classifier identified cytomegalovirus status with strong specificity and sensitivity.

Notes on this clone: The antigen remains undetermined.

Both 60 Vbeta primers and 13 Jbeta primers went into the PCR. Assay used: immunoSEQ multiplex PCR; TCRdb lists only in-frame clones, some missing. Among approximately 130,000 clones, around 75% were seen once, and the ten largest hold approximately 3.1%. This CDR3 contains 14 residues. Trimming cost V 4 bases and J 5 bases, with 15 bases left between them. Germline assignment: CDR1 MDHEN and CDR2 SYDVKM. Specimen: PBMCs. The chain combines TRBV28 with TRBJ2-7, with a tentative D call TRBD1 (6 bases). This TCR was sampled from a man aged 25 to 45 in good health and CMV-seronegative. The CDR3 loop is CASSYMIQGHEQYF. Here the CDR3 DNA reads TGTGCCAGCAGTTACATGATACAGGGACACGAGCAGTACTTC.